Listed here is a single TCR beta chain. This sample is part of a study of blood T cell repertoires in COVID-19. Study details: Whether acute or convalescent, the COVID-19 samples came from the United States, Italy and Spain.

Profiling relied on immunoSEQ multiplex PCR, and the TCRdb table lists in-frame clones only, not all of them. The sample yields under 150,000 clones, roughly 80% seen once. The V and J ends lost 3 bases and 0 bases respectively, with 5 bases between them. This CDR3 has 13 amino acids. CDR1 is MNHNS and CDR2 is SASEGT in the germline V gene. The TCR was taken from a woman aged 80 or over in a cohort sampled during active or convalescent COVID-19. The chain recombines TRBV6-1 with TRBJ1-1; D uncertain. The material sequenced was peripheral blood. CDR3 loop: CASSESLNTEAFF. CDR3 DNA sequence: TGTGCCAGCAGTGAGAGCTTGAACACTGAAGCTTTCTTT.